This TCR beta chain was obtained from a study of blood T cell repertoires in COVID-19. Across about two dozen US areas, participants ranged in age from about 18 to 90 years. Cohort allocation depended upon clinical history that participants reported. Two negative PCRs, clearance, or symptom resolution were required of recovered Cohort 3 donors. Germline V gene sequence: CDR1 SGHDT, CDR2 YYEEEE. Losses at the gene ends were 4 bases for V and 2 bases for J; bases not matched to a gene: 9. The CDR3 has 18 amino acids. Assay: immunoSEQ multiplex PCR; the TCRdb copy retains only in-frame clones and omits some. This sample has fewer than 300,000 clones, with 90% found just once.

The chain is built from TRBV5-6 and TRBJ2-1, with 13 bases aligning to TRBD2. The source material was PBMCs or T cells enriched from blood (not recorded which). This sequence originates from a woman under 40 who had recovered from COVID-19. Here the CDR3 reads CASSRLAGGSLAYNEQFF. Here the CDR3 DNA reads TGTGCCAGCAGCCGACTAGCGGGAGGTTCCCTCGCCTACAATGAGCAGTTCTTC.